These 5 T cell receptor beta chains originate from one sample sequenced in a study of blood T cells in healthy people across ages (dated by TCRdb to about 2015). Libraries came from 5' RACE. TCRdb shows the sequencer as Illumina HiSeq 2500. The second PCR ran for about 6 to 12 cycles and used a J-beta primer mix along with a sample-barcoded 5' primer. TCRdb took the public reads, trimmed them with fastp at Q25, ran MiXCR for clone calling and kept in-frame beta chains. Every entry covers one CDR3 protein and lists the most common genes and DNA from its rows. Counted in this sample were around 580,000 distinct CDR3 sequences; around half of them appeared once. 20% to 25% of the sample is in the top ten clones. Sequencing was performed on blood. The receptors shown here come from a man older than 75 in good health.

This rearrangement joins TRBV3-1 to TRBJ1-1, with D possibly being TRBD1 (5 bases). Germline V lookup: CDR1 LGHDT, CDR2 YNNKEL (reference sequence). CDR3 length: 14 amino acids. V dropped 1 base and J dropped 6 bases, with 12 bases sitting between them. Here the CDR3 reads CASSQVTTGAEAFF. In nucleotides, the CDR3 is TGTGCCAGCAGCCAAGTTACCACGGGGGCTGAAGCTTTCTTT. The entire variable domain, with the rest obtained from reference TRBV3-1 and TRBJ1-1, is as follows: DTAVSQTPKYLVTQMGNDKSIKCEQNLGHDTMYWYKQDSKKFLKIMFSYNNKELIINETVPNRFSPKSPDKAHLNLHINSLELGDSAVYFCASSQVTTGAEAFFGQGTRLTVV.

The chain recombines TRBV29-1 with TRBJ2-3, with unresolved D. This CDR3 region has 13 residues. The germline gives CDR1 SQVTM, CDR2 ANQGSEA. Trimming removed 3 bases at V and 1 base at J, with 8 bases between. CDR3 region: CSVDPYGTDTQYF. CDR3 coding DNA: TGCAGCGTTGACCCCTACGGCACAGATACGCAGTATTTT.

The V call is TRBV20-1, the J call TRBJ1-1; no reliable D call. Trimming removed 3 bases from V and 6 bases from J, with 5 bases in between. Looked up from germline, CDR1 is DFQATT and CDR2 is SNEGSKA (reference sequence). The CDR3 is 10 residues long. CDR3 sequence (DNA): TGCAGTGCTAGGACCTCTGAAGCTTTCTTT. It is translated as CSARTSEAFF.

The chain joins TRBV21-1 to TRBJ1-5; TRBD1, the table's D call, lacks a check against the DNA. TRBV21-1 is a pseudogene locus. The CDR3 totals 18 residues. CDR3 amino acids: CASSKGGAGVDSNQPQHF. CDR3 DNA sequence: TGTGCCAGCAGCAAAGGAGGGGCAGGGGTGGATAGCAATCAGCCCCAGCATTTT.

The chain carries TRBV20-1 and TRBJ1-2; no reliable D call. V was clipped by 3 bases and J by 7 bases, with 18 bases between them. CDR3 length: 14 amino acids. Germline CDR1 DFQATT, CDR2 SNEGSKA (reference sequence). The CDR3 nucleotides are TGCAGTGCTAGTGCCTTGGAGGGCAGCGGTGGCTACACCTTC. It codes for CSASALEGSGGYTF.